The 32 T cell receptor beta chains below come from one sample, sequenced in a study of blood T cell repertoires in COVID-19. Data came from immunoSEQ multiplex PCR; TCRdb stores just in-frame clones and leaves some out. The table has 95,000 to 150,000 clones, 60% to 85% seen once. The sequencing sample was made of peripheral blood. These receptors all stem from a man aged 70 or older with acute or convalescent COVID-19.

In nucleotides, the CDR3 is TGCGCCAGCAGCCAAGGGGACAGGTCGGCCTACGAGCAGTACTTC. Translating gives CASSQGDRSAYEQYF. The chain carries TRBV4-3 and TRBJ2-7; 8 bases are a match to TRBD1. V shed 1 base and J 2 bases; nucleotides not matched to a gene: 4. CDR1 and CDR2 (germline): LGHNA, YSLEER. This CDR3 region has 15 residues.

In its sample, this clone was seen a few times. The V and J genes are TRBV4-2 and TRBJ1-6; a weak D match, TRBD1 (6 bases). This CDR3 is 15 amino acids long. The V and J ends lost 4 bases and 8 bases respectively, with 15 bases between them. Germline V gene sequence: CDR1 LGHNA, CDR2 YNFKEQ. The CDR3 sequence is CASSPGQGPYSPLHF. In DNA, the CDR3 is TGTGCCAGCAGCCCGGGTCAGGGGCCGTATTCACCCCTCCACTTT.

The chain joins TRBV5-6 to TRBJ2-3; 8 nucleotides agree with TRBD2. Per germline, CDR1 SGHDT and CDR2 YYEEEE. CDR3 size: 16 residues. V lost 4 bases and J lost 4; bases outside the gene matches: 11. As DNA, the CDR3 is TGTGCCAGCAGCACCTCCTCCGCGGGGGGCCCAGATACGCAGTATTTT. This translates into CASSTSSAGGPDTQYF.

V and J are TRBV5-6 and TRBJ2-2; D remains ambiguous. V lost 1 base and J 6 bases, leaving 7 bases between the germline ends. This CDR3 is 13 amino acids long. Germline CDR1 reads SGHDT; CDR2 reads YYEEEE. The CDR3 is CASSLNIAGELFF. The CDR3 coding sequence is TGTGCCAGCAGCTTGAATATAGCCGGGGAGCTGTTTTTT.

This chain uses TRBV4-2 with TRBJ2-2; TRBD2 matches 13 bases. With V trimmed by 4 bases and J by 6 bases, 8 bases remained unmatched. Germline CDR1 reads LGHNA; CDR2 reads YNFKEQ. CDR3 size: 17 residues. The CDR3 region is CASSPLGTSGAPGELFF. The CDR3 nucleotides are TGTGCCAGCAGCCCCCTAGGGACTAGCGGGGCGCCCGGGGAGCTGTTTTTT.

This chain links TRBV24-1 with TRBJ1-1, with D possibly matching TRBD1 (5 bases). Germline CDR1 KGHDR, CDR2 SFDVKD. The CDR3 length is 13 residues. Trimming cost V 9 bases and J 7 bases, with 17 bases left between them. DNA of the CDR3: TGTGCCACCCAGAACATTCAGGGAAATGAAGCTTTCTTT. Translating gives CATQNIQGNEAFF.

J is TRBJ1-4 and V is TRBV6-2 or TRBV6-3; the match to TRBD1 covers 8 bases. Germline CDR1 reads MNHEY; CDR2 reads SVGEGT. The CDR3 loop spans 16 amino acids. The V gene end was trimmed by 6 bases and the J gene end by 0 bases; junction bases not matched to a gene: 6. The CDR3 loop is CASSRTGHATNEKLFF. CDR3 sequence (DNA): TGTGCCAGCAGCCGGACAGGGCATGCAACTAATGAAAAACTGTTTTTT.

This chain connects TRBV5-5 to TRBJ2-7, with 11 positions matching TRBD1. With 4 bases clipped from V and 6 bases from J, the junction kept 3 bases outside the gene matches. Germline-derived CDR1 and CDR2 are SGHKS and YYEKEE (reference sequence). This CDR3 has 13 residues. CDR3 nucleotides: TGTGCCAGCAGCCTGGGGACAGGGGGCGAGCAGTACTTC. Amino acids: CASSLGTGGEQYF. The full variable domain, with the rest looked up from reference TRBV5-5 and TRBJ2-7, is DAGVTQSPTHLIKTRGQQVTLRCSPISGHKSVSWYQQVLGQGPQFIFQYYEKEERGRGNFPDRFSARQFPNYSSELNVNALLLGDSALYLCASSLGTGGEQYFGPGTRLTVT.

In DNA form, the CDR3 reads TGTGCCAGCAGTTTTACAGTGCCCTACGAGCAGTACTTC. It yields the protein CASSFTVPYEQYF. The J gene is TRBJ2-7, the V gene TRBV6-2 or TRBV6-3; D not resolved. This CDR3 comprises 13 residues. Germline lookup yields CDR1 MNHEY and CDR2 SVGEGT. Between the trimmed V and J ends, which lost 4 bases and 2 bases, there was a span of 9 bases.

The chain links TRBV11-2 to TRBJ1-2; tentatively, D is TRBD1 (6 bases). The germline V gene has CDR1 SGHAT and CDR2 FQNNGV. The ends were cut back, 5 bases at V and 6 bases at J, with 13 bases in the middle. The CDR3 has 13 residues. The CDR3 reads CASSPGVLDGYTF. The CDR3 DNA follows: TGTGCCAGCAGCCCAGGGGTATTAGATGGCTACACCTTC.

This clone was counted only a few times. The V and J genes are TRBV9 and TRBJ2-3, with 12 positions matching TRBD1. Per germline, CDR1 SGDLS and CDR2 YYNGEE. Trimming removed 3 bases from V and 5 bases from J; junction bases left unmatched: 7. The CDR3 runs 16 residues. The CDR3 is CASSATGTGGVDTQYF. The CDR3 DNA reads as TGTGCCAGCAGCGCCACCGGGACAGGGGGCGTAGATACGCAGTATTTT.

This chain links TRBV7-3 with TRBJ2-7; a possible D gene is TRBD2 (6 bases). This CDR3 spans 13 amino acids. The germline CDR1 and CDR2 sequences are SGHTA and FQGTGA. V lost 5 bases and J 4 bases, leaving 12 bases between the germline ends. This chain's CDR3 is CASSPAGRYEQYF. CDR3 DNA sequence: TGTGCCAGCAGCCCAGCAGGGAGGTACGAGCAGTACTTC.

The gene calls are TRBV19 and TRBJ1-2; TRBD1 matches at 8 bases. CDR3 length: 14 residues. Trimming took 2 bases from V and 4 from J; bases not matched to a gene: 3. In germline, CDR1 is LNHDA, CDR2 SQIVND (reference sequence). CDR3 nucleotide sequence: TGTGCCAGTAGTATACAGACAGGGGTCTATGGCTACACCTTC. Protein sequence: CASSIQTGVYGYTF.

The J gene is TRBJ2-1, the V gene TRBV24-1, with 8 bases lining up with TRBD2. The CDR3 has 16 residues. Germline CDR1 reads KGHDR; CDR2 reads SFDVKD. V dropped 3 bases and J dropped 5; count of bases not matched to a gene: 8. In DNA form, the CDR3 reads TGTGCCACCAGTGATCCGGGGACTAGTAACCACAATGAGCAGTTCTTC. Translating gives CATSDPGTSNHNEQFF.

The chain carries TRBV5-1 and TRBJ1-3; D perhaps matches TRBD1 (5 bases). From germline, CDR1 is SGHRS and CDR2 YFSETQ. The CDR3 has 14 residues. Trimming took off 4 bases at V and 2 bases at J, with 10 bases between the two ends. In nucleotides, the CDR3 is TGCGCCAGCAGCCCGGCGACAGCTGGAAACACCATATATTTT. Its protein is CASSPATAGNTIYF. Full variable domain (rest looked up from reference TRBV5-1 and TRBJ1-3): KAGVTQTPRYLIKTRGQQVTLSCSPISGHRSVSWYQQTPGQGLQFLFEYFSETQRNKGNFPGRFSGRQFSNSRSEMNVSTLELGDSALYLCASSPATAGNTIYFGEGSWLTVV.

The chain joins TRBV3-1 (or the pseudogene TRBV3-2) to TRBJ2-7; weak D call: TRBD1 (5 bases). Germline V lookup: CDR1 LGHDT, CDR2 YNNKEL (reference sequence). The CDR3 runs to 14 residues. V lost 3 bases, J lost 2 bases, and 11 bases lay in between. The DNA of the CDR3 is TGTGCCAGCAGCCAGGGCAGGGCAACCTACGAGCAGTACTTC. Translated, it gives CASSQGRATYEQYF.

In its sample, this clone ranks as medium-sized. The chain employs TRBV5-1 and TRBJ2-1; 8 bases are a match to TRBD1. Germline V CDR1 and CDR2: SGHRS, YFSETQ. The V segment lost 0 bases and the J segment 7 bases; nucleotides outside the gene matches: 6. The CDR3 contains 15 residues. This chain's CDR3 is CASSLAGGSGNEQFF. CDR3 nucleotides: TGCGCCAGCAGCTTGGCAGGGGGCTCAGGGAATGAGCAGTTCTTC. Full variable domain (remainder filled in from reference TRBV5-1 and TRBJ2-1): KAGVTQTPRYLIKTRGQQVTLSCSPISGHRSVSWYQQTPGQGLQFLFEYFSETQRNKGNFPGRFSGRQFSNSRSEMNVSTLELGDSALYLCASSLAGGSGNEQFFGPGTRLTVL.

J is TRBJ2-5 and V is TRBV9; 8 bases match TRBD1. The germline CDR1 and CDR2 sequences are SGDLS and YYNGEE. This CDR3 is 15 amino acids long. Trimming cost V 2 bases and J 1 base; bases outside gene matches: 4. In DNA form, the CDR3 reads TGTGCCAGCAGCGTTGGACAGGGTCGCCAAGAGACCCAGTACTTC. This translates into CASSVGQGRQETQYF.

The rearrangement joins TRBV6-5 to TRBJ2-3; 11 nucleotides agree with TRBD1. CDR3 length: 14 amino acids. V shed 9 bases and J 5 bases; nucleotides not matched to a gene: 7. CDR1 is MNHEY and CDR2 is SVGAGI in the germline V gene. This CDR3 is CASKRGTGGDTQYF. The CDR3 DNA sequence: TGTGCCAGTAAGCGAGGGACAGGGGGAGATACGCAGTATTTT.

The CDR3 DNA is TGTGCCAGCAGCTTAGATTCGTGGGGGACAGGGCTTTACACTGAAGCTTTCTTT. It is translated as CASSLDSWGTGLYTEAFF. The V gene is TRBV7-8, the J gene TRBJ1-1, with TRBD1 matching over 9 bases. V trimming: 1 base; J trimming: 3 bases; junction bases outside the gene matches: 12. The CDR3 covers 18 residues. Germline V gene lookup returns CDR1 SGHVS and CDR2 FQNEAQ. Looking up the rest from reference TRBV7-8 and TRBJ1-1 gives the full variable domain: GAGVSQSPRYKVAKRGQDVALRCDPISGHVSLFWYQQALGQGPEFLTYFQNEAQLDKSGLPSDRFFAERPEGSVSTLKIQRTQQEDSAVYLCASSLDSWGTGLYTEAFFGQGTRLTVV.

The chain employs TRBV5-1 and TRBJ2-1, with D possibly being TRBD2 (5 bases). Germline V gene sequence: CDR1 SGHRS, CDR2 YFSETQ. The CDR3 consists of 15 residues. The V end lost 4 bases, the J end lost 1 base, and 12 bases lay between the germline ends. The CDR3 protein is CASSPYGGSYNEQFF. The DNA for the CDR3 is TGCGCCAGCAGCCCATACGGCGGGTCCTACAATGAGCAGTTCTTC.

This clone has only a few counts. The J gene is TRBJ1-2, the V gene TRBV19; D might be TRBD1 (6 bases). Germline V lookup: CDR1 LNHDA, CDR2 SQIVND (reference sequence). Trimming shortened V by 6 bases and J by 3 bases, and 11 bases separated the two germline ends. The CDR3 loop spans 13 amino acids. The CDR3 protein is CASRGGQYYGYTF. CDR3 DNA: TGTGCCAGTAGGGGGGGGCAGTACTATGGCTACACCTTC.

The CDR3 DNA sequence: TGTGCCAGTAGGGACCGGGACAGGGGAAACACCATATATTTT. Its protein product is CASRDRDRGNTIYF. The genes are TRBV19 and TRBJ1-3; 8 bases map to TRBD1. CDR3 length: 14 residues. The V and J ends lost 6 bases and 4 bases, in that order; junction bases with no gene match: 5. Germline CDR1 is LNHDA and CDR2 is SQIVND (reference sequence). The full variable domain, completed using reference TRBV19 and TRBJ1-3, is DGGITQSPKYLFRKEGQNVTLSCEQNLNHDAMYWYRQDPGQGLRLIYYSQIVNDFQKGDIAEGYSVSREKKESFPLTVTSAQKNPTAFYLCASRDRDRGNTIYFGEGSWLTVV.

The chain recombines TRBV11-2 with TRBJ2-5; TRBD2 agrees at 12 bases. V lost 1 base and J lost 1; bases outside the gene matches: 4. Germline loops: CDR1 SGHAT, CDR2 FQNNGV. The CDR3 consists of 17 residues. CDR3 amino acids: CASSLGLTSGGQETQYF. The CDR3 DNA is TGTGCCAGCAGCTTAGGGTTGACTAGCGGGGGCCAAGAGACCCAGTACTTC.

This clone is medium-sized (0.01 to 0.1%). The V and J genes are TRBV6-5 and TRBJ2-2; the match to TRBD1 covers 10 bases. Germline lookup yields CDR1 MNHEY and CDR2 SVGAGI. The ends lost 6 bases at V and 3 bases at J; junction bases unmatched: 1. This CDR3 has 14 residues. The CDR3 bases are TGTGCCAGCAGGGGGACAGGGGACACCGGGGAGCTGTTTTTT. The encoded protein is CASRGTGDTGELFF.

This clone was counted once. This sequence joins TRBV5-4 and TRBJ2-3; tentatively, D is TRBD2 (5 bases). Germline V lookup: CDR1 SGHNT, CDR2 YYREEE (reference sequence). V was clipped by 1 base and J by 3 bases, with 24 bases between them. CDR3 length: 19 residues. CDR3 amino acids: CASSLRYGLGQTKTDTQYF. CDR3 DNA: TGTGCCAGCAGCTTGAGGTACGGGTTGGGTCAGACTAAGACAGATACGCAGTATTTT.

The rearrangement links TRBV18 to TRBJ2-7; no reliable D call. The V gene's germline CDR1 is KGHSH and CDR2 LQKENI. Trimming left V 1 base short and J 0 bases short, with 10 bases between. The CDR3 is 15 amino acids. The CDR3 nucleotides are TGTGCCAGCTCACCACGGTACGGGTACTCCTACGAGCAGTACTTC. Translation: CASSPRYGYSYEQYF. The full variable domain, rest sourced from reference TRBV18 and TRBJ2-7, is NAGVMQNPRHLVRRRGQEARLRCSPMKGHSHVYWYRQLPEEGLKFMVYLQKENIIDESGMPKERFSAEFPKEGPSILRIQQVVRGDSAAYFCASSPRYGYSYEQYFGPGTRLTVT.

The chain links TRBV6-2 or TRBV6-3 to TRBJ1-5; D possibly corresponds to TRBD1 (6 bases). V dropped 6 bases and J dropped 16 bases, with 25 bases sitting between them. The length of the CDR3 is 14 residues. In germline, CDR1 is MNHEY, CDR2 SVGEGT. The CDR3 reads CASSPRVIRGTIHF. The CDR3 DNA sequence: TGTGCCAGCAGCCCCCGGGTGATTAGGGGGACTATTCATTTT.

V gene TRBV6-2 or TRBV6-3 combines with J gene TRBJ1-5; maybe TRBD1 (6 bases). The CDR3 is 15 amino acids. Germline CDR1 MNHEY, CDR2 SVGEGT. The V end lost 6 bases, the J end lost 2 bases, and 14 bases lay between the germline ends. The CDR3 is CASSPKTGRNQPQHF. The CDR3 DNA sequence: TGTGCCAGCAGCCCTAAAACAGGGCGCAATCAGCCCCAGCATTTT.

The CDR3 loop reads CASSTGTSGGVDTQYF. In DNA, the CDR3 is TGTGCCAGTAGTACGGGGACTAGCGGGGGGGTTGATACGCAGTATTTT. This sequence joins TRBV19 and TRBJ2-3, with TRBD2 identical over 16 bases. The CDR3 is 16 amino acids. The germline CDR1 and CDR2 sequences are LNHDA and SQIVND (reference sequence). The V and J ends lost 4 bases and 6 bases, in that order; junction bases with no gene match: 4.

The CDR3 sequence: CASSRTQDSSSYNSPLHF. The CDR3 nucleotides are TGTGCCAGCAGTCGGACCCAGGACAGCAGCTCCTATAATTCACCCCTCCACTTT. V is TRBV6-6 and J is TRBJ1-6; possible D gene TRBD1, 6 bases. The germline CDR1 and CDR2 sequences are MNHNY and SVGAGI (reference sequence). This CDR3 is 18 amino acids long. V was shortened by 5 bases and J by 0 bases, with 17 bases between the two germline ends.

The V gene is TRBV5-4, the J gene TRBJ1-3, with TRBD1 as a possible D gene (5 bases). Germline V gives CDR1 SGHNT, CDR2 YYREEE (reference sequence). V was trimmed by 1 base and J by 2 bases, leaving 10 bases between them. The CDR3 is made up of 15 amino acids. The CDR3 nucleotides read TGTGCCAGCAGCTTGAAGGGGTCGGCTGGAAACACCATATATTTT. It translates to CASSLKGSAGNTIYF.